This passage covers 14 T cell receptor beta chains from one sample sequenced in a study of blood T cell repertoires in COVID-19. Sequencing used immunoSEQ multiplex PCR; TCRdb keeps in-frame clones, though not all of them. The sample lists some 38,000 clones; approximately 86% were seen once. Sequencing was carried out using peripheral blood. All receptors come from a man over 45 with active COVID-19.

V usage is TRBV27 and J usage is TRBJ1-6; TRBD1 matches 9 bases. This CDR3 has 13 residues. Germline loops: CDR1 MNHEY, CDR2 SMNVEV (reference sequence). Losses at the gene ends were 8 bases for V and 7 bases for J; bases not matched to a gene: 3. In DNA, the CDR3 is TGTGCCAGCCGGACAGGGGACAATTCACCCCTCCACTTT. This translates into CASRTGDNSPLHF.

The rearrangement uses TRBV6-5 and TRBJ1-1; D is undetermined. The germline V gene encodes CDR1 MNHEY and CDR2 SVGAGI. The V and J ends lost 0 bases and 6 bases respectively, with 14 bases between them. This CDR3 has 15 residues. The CDR3, as DNA: TGTGCCAGCAGTTACTCGCCAGGTCCAGCGGCTGAAGCTTTCTTT. Translation gives CASSYSPGPAAEAFF.

V and J are TRBV29-1 and TRBJ2-7; 8 bases align to TRBD1. CDR3 length: 12 amino acids. The germline CDR1 and CDR2 sequences are SQVTM and ANQGSEA. The junction had 6 bases not matched to a gene; V was cut back by 6 bases and J by 5 bases. The CDR3 DNA reads TGCAGCGTGGGGACAGGCCCGAACGAGCAGTACTTC. It yields the protein CSVGTGPNEQYF.

The chain couples TRBV7-7 to TRBJ2-5; TRBD1 matches at 10 bases. CDR3 length: 16 residues. The trim removed 1 base at V and 2 bases at J, leaving 4 bases unmatched. Germline V CDR1 and CDR2: SSHAT, FNYEAQ (reference sequence). This chain's CDR3 is CASSLVSDRGQETQYF. The CDR3 DNA reads TGTGCCAGCAGCTTAGTATCGGACAGGGGGCAAGAGACCCAGTACTTC.

The V call is TRBV5-1, the J call TRBJ1-2; D uncertain. V lost 1 base and J 3 bases, leaving 10 bases between the germline ends. This CDR3 comprises 14 residues. Per germline, CDR1 SGHRS and CDR2 YFSETQ. The CDR3 loop is CASSLTGFDYGYTF. As DNA, the CDR3 is TGCGCCAGCAGCTTGACGGGGTTTGACTATGGCTACACCTTC. The variable domain in full, with the rest retrieved from reference TRBV5-1 and TRBJ1-2, is KAGVTQTPRYLIKTRGQQVTLSCSPISGHRSVSWYQQTPGQGLQFLFEYFSETQRNKGNFPGRFSGRQFSNSRSEMNVSTLELGDSALYLCASSLTGFDYGYTFGSGTRLTVV.

This clone occurred a few times. V is TRBV5-1 and J is TRBJ2-7, with TRBD1 as a possible D gene (6 bases). Deletions cut 6 bases from V and 2 bases from J, with 18 bases between. The CDR3 is 15 amino acids. CDR1 and CDR2 (germline): SGHRS, YFSETQ. This CDR3 reads CASTEGTLRAYEQYF. In nucleotides, the CDR3 is TGCGCCAGCACGGAAGGGACACTAAGGGCCTACGAGCAGTACTTC.

This clone was recorded once. V is TRBV27 and J is TRBJ2-3; D uncertain. CDR3 length: 15 residues. The germline V and J ends were trimmed by 2 bases and 1 base, with 10 bases remaining between them. The V gene's germline CDR1 is MNHEY and CDR2 SMNVEV (reference sequence). The CDR3, as DNA: TGTGCCAGCAGTTTAGAACTGGTCGGCACAGATACGCAGTATTTT. Translated: CASSLELVGTDTQYF.

The V and J genes are TRBV7-6 and TRBJ2-7; a possible D gene is TRBD2 (7 bases). The CDR3 contains 15 residues. The ends were cut back, 1 base at V and 4 bases at J, with 14 bases in the middle. Per germline, CDR1 SGHVS and CDR2 FNYEAQ. Here the CDR3 reads CASSLGGGQGYEQYF. The CDR3 DNA is TGTGCCAGCAGCTTAGGGGGGGGCCAAGGGTACGAGCAGTACTTC.

The sample holds one count of this clone. V and J are TRBV6-6 and TRBJ2-7; 8 bases are shared with TRBD1. V dropped 7 bases and J dropped 6; count of bases not matched to a gene: 11. The CDR3 length is 14 residues. Per germline, CDR1 MNHNY and CDR2 SVGAGI (reference sequence). CDR3 protein: CASTWTGSFSEQYF. The CDR3, as DNA: TGTGCCAGCACCTGGACAGGGAGTTTCTCCGAGCAGTACTTC.

The genes are TRBV6-2 or TRBV6-3 and TRBJ2-7, with 8 bases aligning to TRBD2. The germline gives CDR1 MNHEY, CDR2 SVGEGT. The CDR3 has 11 residues. The ends lost 6 bases at V and 6 bases at J; junction bases unmatched: 1. The CDR3 DNA follows: TGTGCCAGCAGCCTAGCGGGCGAGCAGTACTTC. Its translation is CASSLAGEQYF.

V and J are TRBV7-6 and TRBJ2-1, with TRBD1 matching over 10 bases. V lost 3 bases to trimming and J lost 2 bases; unmatched junction nucleotides: 4. Per the germline V gene, CDR1 is SGHVS and CDR2 is FNYEAQ. CDR3 length: 16 residues. CDR3 region: CASSFRTGGPYNEQFF. The CDR3 DNA sequence: TGTGCCAGCAGCTTCAGGACAGGGGGACCCTACAATGAGCAGTTCTTC.

The chain joins TRBV2 to TRBJ2-5; D not resolved. Germline CDR1 SNHLY, CDR2 FYNNEI. The CDR3 is made up of 11 amino acids. V shed 2 bases and J shed 5 bases, with 3 bases lying between them. The CDR3 DNA is TGTGCCAGCAGTGAACTGGAGACCCAGTACTTC. It translates to CASSELETQYF.

J is TRBJ2-7 and V is TRBV19, with D possibly being TRBD1 (6 bases). The CDR3 spans 14 residues. V was clipped by 3 bases and J by 2 bases, with 11 bases between them. The germline V gene has CDR1 LNHDA and CDR2 SQIVND (reference sequence). This CDR3 reads CASSMGGGPYEQYF. CDR3 coding DNA: TGTGCCAGTAGTATGGGTGGGGGCCCCTACGAGCAGTACTTC.

This chain joins TRBV3-1 (or the pseudogene TRBV3-2) and TRBJ2-7; 8 positions agree with TRBD2. The V segment lost 1 base and the J segment 4 bases; nucleotides outside the gene matches: 9. CDR3 length: 16 residues. Germline-derived CDR1 and CDR2 are LGHDT and YNNKEL (reference sequence). The CDR3 sequence: CASSQAPGGVRYEQYF. Here the CDR3 DNA reads TGTGCCAGCAGCCAAGCCCCGGGGGGGGTTAGATACGAGCAGTACTTC.